A selection of T cell receptor beta chains follows, all from one sample in a study of regulatory T cells in long-lasting Graves disease. TCRdb called the multiplex PCR reads again in MiXCR, with one record for every CDR3 protein. The top ten clones hold 30% of a sample with hundreds of thousands of distinct CDR3 sequences, 16% of them seen once. The data were also submitted as part of a second study, on T cells in Graves' hyperthyroidism and ophthalmopathy.

The sample consisted of peripheral blood mononuclear cells (PBMCs), taken at new diagnosis, from a patient treated with antithyroid drugs. These receptors originate from a man aged 35 to 55 with Graves disease. CDR3s include the opening cysteine and the closing phenylalanine or tryptophan. Fields, in order: D gene, V gene, clone size, J gene, CDR3 DNA, CDR3 protein. The D gene is left open where the match is weak. The size entry is marked missing in some rows and otherwise reads once, few, many or a size class.

D gene: TRBD1; V gene: TRBV5-4; clone size: -; J gene: TRBJ1-6; CDR3 DNA: TGTGCCAGCAGCCCCGGACAGGGACCCTATAATTCACCCCTCCACTTT; CDR3 protein: CASSPGQGPYNSPLHF
D gene: -; V gene: TRBV6-2/TRBV6-3; clone size: many; J gene: TRBJ2-5; CDR3 DNA: TGTGCCAGCAAAACCTCGGAGACCCAGTACTTC; CDR3 protein: CASKTSETQYF
D gene: TRBD1; V gene: TRBV30; clone size: many; J gene: TRBJ2-2; CDR3 DNA: TGTGCCTGGAGTACCGGGACAGGGGGCACCGGGGAGCTGTTTTTT; CDR3 protein: CAWSTGTGGTGELFF
D gene: -; V gene: TRBV7-2; clone size: many; J gene: TRBJ1-1; CDR3 DNA: TGTGCCAGCAGCTCATACTACAGGGACACTGAAGCTTTCTTT; CDR3 protein: CASSSYYRDTEAFF
D gene: TRBD1; V gene: TRBV28; clone size: few; J gene: TRBJ1-2; CDR3 DNA: TGTGCCAGCAGTATACCGGGACAGTACTATGGCTACACCTTC; CDR3 protein: CASSIPGQYYGYTF
D gene: TRBD1; V gene: TRBV28; clone size: few; J gene: TRBJ2-5; CDR3 DNA: TGTGCCAGCAAAACAGGGGGCAGAGAGACCCAGTACTTC; CDR3 protein: CASKTGGRETQYF
D gene: -; V gene: TRBV25-1; clone size: -; J gene: TRBJ2-7; CDR3 DNA: TGTGCCAGCAGTGAATTGTGGGGGCGGGACGAGCAGTACTTC; CDR3 protein: CASSELWGRDEQYF
D gene: TRBD1; V gene: TRBV9; clone size: many; J gene: TRBJ2-7; CDR3 DNA: TGTGCCAGCAGCCCCCTAGGGACAGCATACGAGCAGTACTTC; CDR3 protein: CASSPLGTAYEQYF
D gene: -; V gene: TRBV10-3; clone size: many; J gene: TRBJ1-1; CDR3 DNA: TGTGCCATCAGTGTGGGCAGGGATACTGAAGCTTTCTTT; CDR3 protein: CAISVGRDTEAFF
D gene: TRBD1; V gene: TRBV5-4; clone size: few; J gene: TRBJ1-3; CDR3 DNA: TGTGCCAGCAGCTTTACAGGGGCCCGAAACACCATATATTTT; CDR3 protein: CASSFTGARNTIYF
D gene: -; V gene: TRBV9; clone size: -; J gene: TRBJ2-2; CDR3 DNA: TGTGCCAGCAGCGTAGGAAAAGGGAACACCGGGGAGCTGTTTTTT; CDR3 protein: CASSVGKGNTGELFF
D gene: TRBD2; V gene: TRBV12-3/TRBV12-4; clone size: many; J gene: TRBJ2-1; CDR3 DNA: TGTGCCAGCAGCCGCCTGGGACTAGTGGTCAATGAGCAGTTCTTC; CDR3 protein: CASSRLGLVVNEQFF
D gene: -; V gene: TRBV15; clone size: -; J gene: TRBJ1-3; CDR3 DNA: TGTGCCACCAGCAGAGACGGTTTCCCGGAAAACACCATATATTTT; CDR3 protein: CATSRDGFPENTIYF
D gene: -; V gene: TRBV28; clone size: many; J gene: TRBJ1-1; CDR3 DNA: TGTGCCAGCAGTCCCCCGACCAGCATGAACACTGAAGCTTTCTTT; CDR3 protein: CASSPPTSMNTEAFF
D gene: TRBD1; V gene: TRBV29-1; clone size: -; J gene: TRBJ2-7; CDR3 DNA: TGCAGCGTCGGACAGGGGGCGGCCTACGAGCAGTACTTC; CDR3 protein: CSVGQGAAYEQYF
D gene: -; V gene: TRBV20-1; clone size: many; J gene: TRBJ1-1; CDR3 DNA: TGCAGTGCTCTCGACGGTGACACTGAAGCTTTCTTT; CDR3 protein: CSALDGDTEAFF
D gene: -; V gene: TRBV27; clone size: many; J gene: TRBJ2-7; CDR3 DNA: TGTGCCAGCAGCCAAGGGGACACTACCTACGAGCAGTACTTC; CDR3 protein: CASSQGDTTYEQYF
D gene: TRBD1; V gene: TRBV20-1; clone size: -; J gene: TRBJ1-2; CDR3 DNA: TGCAGTGCTGCCGGGACAGGGTTTTCTGGCTACACCTTC; CDR3 protein: CSAAGTGFSGYTF
D gene: TRBD2; V gene: TRBV28; clone size: few; J gene: TRBJ2-3; CDR3 DNA: TGTGCCAGCAGGCCCCCGGGACTAGGCACAGATACGCAGTATTTT; CDR3 protein: CASRPPGLGTDTQYF
D gene: TRBD1; V gene: TRBV6-5; clone size: -; J gene: TRBJ2-7; CDR3 DNA: TGTGCCAGCAGTTCCGGGACAGGTCCCTACGAGCAGCACTTC; CDR3 protein: CASSSGTGPYEQHF
D gene: TRBD2; V gene: TRBV20-1; clone size: -; J gene: TRBJ2-5; CDR3 DNA: TGCAGTGCTAGAGATGGCGGCGGGGGGCAAGAGACCCAGTACTTC; CDR3 protein: CSARDGGGGQETQYF
D gene: TRBD1; V gene: TRBV11-2; clone size: few; J gene: TRBJ2-5; CDR3 DNA: TGTGCCAGCAGTTTATGGGGCAGGGGGCAGGGGACCCAGTACTTC; CDR3 protein: CASSLWGRGQGTQYF
D gene: TRBD1; V gene: TRBV9; clone size: -; J gene: TRBJ2-1; CDR3 DNA: TGTGCCAGCAGCGTAGGATACTTAGGACAGGTCGCCAATGAGCAGTTCTTC; CDR3 protein: CASSVGYLGQVANEQFF
D gene: -; V gene: TRBV24-1; clone size: -; J gene: TRBJ2-2; CDR3 DNA: TGTGCCACCAGTGATATGGACAGTTACTCGAACACCGGGGAGCTGTTTTTT; CDR3 protein: CATSDMDSYSNTGELFF
D gene: -; V gene: TRBV7-3; clone size: -; J gene: TRBJ2-7; CDR3 DNA: TGTGCCAGCAGCAAAGGGCCTGCCTACGAGCAGTACTTC; CDR3 protein: CASSKGPAYEQYF
D gene: -; V gene: TRBV2; clone size: few; J gene: TRBJ1-2; CDR3 DNA: TGTGCCAGCAGTGAAACGGTGTGGAGGGGCGCTTATGGCTACACCTTC; CDR3 protein: CASSETVWRGAYGYTF